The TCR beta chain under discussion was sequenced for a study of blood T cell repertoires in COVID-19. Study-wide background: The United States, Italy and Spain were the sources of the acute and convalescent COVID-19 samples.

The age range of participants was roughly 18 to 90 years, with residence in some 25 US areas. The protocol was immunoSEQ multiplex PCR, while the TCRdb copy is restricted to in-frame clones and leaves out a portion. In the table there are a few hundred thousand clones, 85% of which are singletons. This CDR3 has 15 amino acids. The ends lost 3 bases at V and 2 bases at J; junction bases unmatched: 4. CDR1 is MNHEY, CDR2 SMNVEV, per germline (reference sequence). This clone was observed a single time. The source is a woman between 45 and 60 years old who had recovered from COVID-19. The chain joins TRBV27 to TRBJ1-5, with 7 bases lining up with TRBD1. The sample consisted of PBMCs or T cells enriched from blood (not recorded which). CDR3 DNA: TGTGCCAGCAGTTTCTACGGACAGGGCAATCAGCCCCAGCATTTT. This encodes CASSFYGQGNQPQHF.